This record covers a single T cell receptor beta chain. Its target is unknown. One end of the junction varies from germline; a read error may be responsible. This specimen belongs to a study of tumor and adjacent non-tumor tissue in lung cancer. Germline CDR1 reads MDHEN; CDR2 reads SYDVKM. The CDR3 covers 15 residues. Three rounds of nested PCR, following a modified ARM-PCR protocol, produced the TCRbeta library. TCRdb reprocessed the multiplex PCR reads with MiXCR, giving one entry per CDR3 protein. The data hold 200,000 to 250,000 distinct CDR3 sequences, with around 70% observed a single time. The template was RNA from unsorted bulk tissue. Donors were chemotherapy-naive, newly diagnosed lung cancer surgical patients in China, August–late 2014. Study-level results: Tumor tissue had significantly higher TCR diversity than normal lung. Normal lung showed higher cumulative top 100 clone frequency than tumor.

Sequenced sample: lung tumor tissue. The V and J genes are TRBV28 and TRBJ2-2, with D maybe TRBD2 (6 bases). This receptor was identified in a man in his sixties with non-small cell lung cancer. The CDR3 reads CASSPPGLNTGELIF. CDR3 nucleotide sequence: TGTGCCAGCAGTCCCCCGGGACTGAACACCGGGGAGCTGATTTTT. Complete variable domain (other parts from reference TRBV28 and TRBJ2-2): DVKVTQSSRYLVKRTGEKVFLECVQDMDHENMFWYRQDPGLGLRLIYFSYDVKMKEKGDIPEGYSVSREKKERFSLILESASTNQTSMYLCASSPPGLNTGELIFGEGSRLTVL.